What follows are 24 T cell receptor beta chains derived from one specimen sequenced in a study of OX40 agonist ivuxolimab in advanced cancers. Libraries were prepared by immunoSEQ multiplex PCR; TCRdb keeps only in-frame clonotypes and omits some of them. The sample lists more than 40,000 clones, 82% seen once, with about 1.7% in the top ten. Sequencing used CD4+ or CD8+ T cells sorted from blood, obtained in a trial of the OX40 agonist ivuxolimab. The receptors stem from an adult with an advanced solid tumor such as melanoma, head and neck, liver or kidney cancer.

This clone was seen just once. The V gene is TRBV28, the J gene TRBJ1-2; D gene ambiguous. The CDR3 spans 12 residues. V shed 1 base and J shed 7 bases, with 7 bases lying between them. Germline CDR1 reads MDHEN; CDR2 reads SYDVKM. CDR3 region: CASSLFPVGYTF. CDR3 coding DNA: TGTGCCAGCAGTTTATTCCCCGTTGGCTACACCTTC.

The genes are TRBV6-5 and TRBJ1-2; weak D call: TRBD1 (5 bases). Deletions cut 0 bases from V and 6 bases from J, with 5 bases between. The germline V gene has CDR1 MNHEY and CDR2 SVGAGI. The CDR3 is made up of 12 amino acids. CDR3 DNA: TGTGCCAGCAGTTACTCGGGACATGGCTACACCTTC. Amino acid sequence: CASSYSGHGYTF.

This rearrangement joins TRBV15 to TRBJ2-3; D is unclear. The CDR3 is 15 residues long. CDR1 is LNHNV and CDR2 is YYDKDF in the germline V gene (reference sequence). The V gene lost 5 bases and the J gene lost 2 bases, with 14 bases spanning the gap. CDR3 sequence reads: CATSSRGGITDTQYF. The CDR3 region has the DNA TGTGCCACCAGCTCCCGTGGTGGCATCACAGATACGCAGTATTTT.

The CDR3 coding sequence is TGTGCCATCAGTGACCCACCCCAGCCCCAGCATTTT. Protein: CAISDPPQPQHF. The chain carries TRBV10-3 and TRBJ1-5, with D unresolved. This CDR3 spans 12 amino acids. Germline loops: CDR1 ENHRY, CDR2 SYGVKD. Trimming took 3 bases from V and 7 from J, leaving 7 bases between them.

The CDR3 is CASSLQGREETQYF. DNA for the CDR3: TGTGCCAGCAGCTTACAGGGTAGGGAAGAGACCCAGTACTTC. The V call is TRBV13, the J call TRBJ2-5, with D possibly matching TRBD1 (5 bases). V shed 2 bases and J shed 3 bases, with 10 bases lying between them. CDR3 size: 14 residues. CDR1 and CDR2 (germline): PRHDT, FYEKMQ (reference sequence).

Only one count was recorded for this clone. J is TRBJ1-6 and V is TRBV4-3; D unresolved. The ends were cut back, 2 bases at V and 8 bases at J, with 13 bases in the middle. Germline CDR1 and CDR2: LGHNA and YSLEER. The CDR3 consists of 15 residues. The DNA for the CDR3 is TGCGCCAGCAGCCAATCTCCCCGTCGGGATTCACCCCTCCACTTT. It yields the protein CASSQSPRRDSPLHF.

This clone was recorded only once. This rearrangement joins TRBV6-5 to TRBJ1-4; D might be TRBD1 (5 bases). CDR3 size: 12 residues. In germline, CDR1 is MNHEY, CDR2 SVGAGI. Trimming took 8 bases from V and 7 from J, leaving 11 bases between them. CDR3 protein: CASGQGGEKLFF. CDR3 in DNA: TGTGCCAGCGGTCAGGGCGGTGAAAAACTGTTTTTT.

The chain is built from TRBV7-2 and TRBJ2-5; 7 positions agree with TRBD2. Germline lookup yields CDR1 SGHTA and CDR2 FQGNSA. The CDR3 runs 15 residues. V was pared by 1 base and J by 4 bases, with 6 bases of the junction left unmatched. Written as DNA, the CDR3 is TGTGCCAGCAGCTTAGGGAGCGGGGTAATAGAGACCCAGTACTTC. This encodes CASSLGSGVIETQYF.

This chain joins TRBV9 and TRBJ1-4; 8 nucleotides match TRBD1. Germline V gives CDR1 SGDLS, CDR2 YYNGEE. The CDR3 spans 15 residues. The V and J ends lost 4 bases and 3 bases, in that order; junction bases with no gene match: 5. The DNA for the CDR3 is TGTGCCAGCAGCCCACGGGGACAGGCTAATGAAAAACTGTTTTTT. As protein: CASSPRGQANEKLFF.

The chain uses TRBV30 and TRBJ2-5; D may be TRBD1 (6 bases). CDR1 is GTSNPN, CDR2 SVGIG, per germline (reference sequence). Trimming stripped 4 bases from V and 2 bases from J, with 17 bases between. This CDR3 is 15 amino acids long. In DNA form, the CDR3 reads TGTGCCTGGAAGGGGCAGGGGACCCTTCAAGAGACCCAGTACTTC. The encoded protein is CAWKGQGTLQETQYF.

CDR3 in DNA: TGCGCCAGCAGCCAAGATCGAGCCGTCACAGATACGCAGTATTTT. The encoded protein is CASSQDRAVTDTQYF. The chain uses TRBV4-1 and TRBJ2-3; D ambiguous. Trimming took 0 bases from V and 2 from J, leaving 9 bases between them. Germline values: CDR1 MGHRA, CDR2 YSYEKL. This CDR3 region has 15 residues.

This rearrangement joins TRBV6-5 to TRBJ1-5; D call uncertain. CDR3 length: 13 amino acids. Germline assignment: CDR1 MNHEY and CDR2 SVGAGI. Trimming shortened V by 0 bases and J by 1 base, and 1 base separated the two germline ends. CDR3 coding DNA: TGTGCCAGCAGTTACTCGAGCAATCAGCCCCAGCATTTT. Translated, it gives CASSYSSNQPQHF.

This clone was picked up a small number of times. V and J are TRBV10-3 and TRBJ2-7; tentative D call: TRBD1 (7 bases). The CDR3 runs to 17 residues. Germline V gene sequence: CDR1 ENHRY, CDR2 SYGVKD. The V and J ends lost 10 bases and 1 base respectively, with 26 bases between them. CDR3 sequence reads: CASRSAARDRQSYEQYF. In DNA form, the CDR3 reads TGTGCCAGCCGCTCGGCAGCGCGGGACAGACAGTCCTACGAGCAGTACTTC.

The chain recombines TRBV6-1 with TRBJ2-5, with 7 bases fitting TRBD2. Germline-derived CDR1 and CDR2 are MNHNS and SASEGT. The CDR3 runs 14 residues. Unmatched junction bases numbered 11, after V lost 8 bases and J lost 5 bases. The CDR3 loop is CASRRDYAGETQYF. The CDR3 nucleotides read TGTGCCAGCCGCCGGGACTACGCAGGCGAGACCCAGTACTTC.

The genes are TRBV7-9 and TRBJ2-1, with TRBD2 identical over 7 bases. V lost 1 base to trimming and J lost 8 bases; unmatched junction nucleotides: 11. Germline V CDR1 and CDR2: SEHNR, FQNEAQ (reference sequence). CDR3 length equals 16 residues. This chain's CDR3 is CASSLGDRTRNDEQFF. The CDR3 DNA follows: TGTGCCAGCAGCTTAGGGGATAGGACTAGGAATGATGAGCAGTTCTTC.

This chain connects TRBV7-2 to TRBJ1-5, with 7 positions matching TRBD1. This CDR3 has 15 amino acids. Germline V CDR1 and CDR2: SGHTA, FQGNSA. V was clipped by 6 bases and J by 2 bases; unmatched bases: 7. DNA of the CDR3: TGTGCCAGCAGTCCTGACAGGGTGGGCAATCAGCCCCAGCATTTT. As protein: CASSPDRVGNQPQHF.

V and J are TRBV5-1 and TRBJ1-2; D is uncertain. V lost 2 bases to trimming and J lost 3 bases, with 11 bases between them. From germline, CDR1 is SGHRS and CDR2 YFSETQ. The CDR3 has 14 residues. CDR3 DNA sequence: TGCGCCAGCAGCTTAGGAGGTTTTGACTATGGCTACACCTTC. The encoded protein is CASSLGGFDYGYTF.

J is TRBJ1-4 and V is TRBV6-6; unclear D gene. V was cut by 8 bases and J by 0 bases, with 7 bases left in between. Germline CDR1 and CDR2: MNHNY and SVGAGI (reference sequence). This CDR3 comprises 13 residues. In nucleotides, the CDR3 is TGTGCCAGCCTGGATACAACTAATGAAAAACTGTTTTTT. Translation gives CASLDTTNEKLFF.

The CDR3 region has the DNA TGTGCCTGGAGTGCCTTAGCCGCTTCAGGTGTCCGGAACACTGAAGCTTTCTTT. This codes for CAWSALAASGVRNTEAFF. The rearrangement joins TRBV30 to TRBJ1-1; D not resolved. The germline V and J ends were trimmed by 1 base and 1 base, with 22 bases remaining between them. Germline values: CDR1 GTSNPN, CDR2 SVGIG (reference sequence). CDR3 length: 18 residues.

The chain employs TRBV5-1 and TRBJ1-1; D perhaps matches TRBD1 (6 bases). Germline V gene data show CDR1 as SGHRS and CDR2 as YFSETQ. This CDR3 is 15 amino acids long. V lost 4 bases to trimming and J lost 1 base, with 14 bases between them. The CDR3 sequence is CASSPSGTPNTEAFF. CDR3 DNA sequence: TGCGCCAGCAGCCCGTCCGGGACACCGAACACTGAAGCTTTCTTT.

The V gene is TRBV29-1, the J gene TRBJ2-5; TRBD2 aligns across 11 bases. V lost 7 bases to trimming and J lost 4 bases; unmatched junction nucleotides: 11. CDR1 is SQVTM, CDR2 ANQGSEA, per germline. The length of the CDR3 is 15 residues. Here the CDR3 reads CSGQSLAGGRETQYF. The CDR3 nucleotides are TGCAGCGGTCAGTCGCTAGCGGGGGGTCGAGAGACCCAGTACTTC.

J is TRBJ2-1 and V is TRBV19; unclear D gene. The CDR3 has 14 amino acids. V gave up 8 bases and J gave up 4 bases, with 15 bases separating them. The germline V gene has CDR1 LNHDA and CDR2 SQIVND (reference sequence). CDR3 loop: CASRSGSRYNEQFF. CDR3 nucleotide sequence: TGTGCCAGTCGATCGGGCAGTCGATACAATGAGCAGTTCTTC.

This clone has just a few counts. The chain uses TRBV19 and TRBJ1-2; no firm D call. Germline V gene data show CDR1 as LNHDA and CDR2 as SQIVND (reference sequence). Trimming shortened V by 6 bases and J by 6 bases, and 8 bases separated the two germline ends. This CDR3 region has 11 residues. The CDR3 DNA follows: TGTGCCAGTAGGGTAACGGATGGCTACACCTTC. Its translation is CASRVTDGYTF.

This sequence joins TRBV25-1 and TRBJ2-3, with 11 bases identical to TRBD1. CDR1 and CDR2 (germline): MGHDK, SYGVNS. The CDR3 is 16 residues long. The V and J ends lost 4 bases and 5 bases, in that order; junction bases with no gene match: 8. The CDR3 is CASSGFRDRGEDTQYF. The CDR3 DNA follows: TGTGCCAGCAGTGGTTTCCGGGACAGGGGGGAAGATACGCAGTATTTT.